This T cell receptor (beta chain) was retrieved from a study of post-analysis software for immune sequencing data (dated by TCRdb to the mid-2010s). About the full investigation: The recorded disease courses included relapsing-remitting, secondary progressive and progressive-relapsing multiple sclerosis, and some patients had no subtype annotation. The multiple sclerosis patient repertoires were compared with 10 or so previously published healthy control repertoires from donors aged about 6 to 28 years. A subset of samples was prepared in parallel using single-end sample barcoding, then pooled and co-amplified after Illumina adapter ligation. Overall results and qualifications from the work: When samples were clustered directly using the F measure, samples prepared in the same batch co-clustered strongly, which prompted a batch-effect correction. Significantly higher frequencies in patients than in controls were found for five or six TRBV segments, including TRBV5-6, TRBV5-1 and TRBV20-1. The multiple sclerosis patient group was slightly younger than the control group. Compared with controls, multiple sclerosis patients had significantly lower normalized Chao1 diversity, a finding suggesting substantial peripheral T-cell clonal expansion.

To demonstrate the VDJtools post-analysis software, TCR beta repertoires were profiled from the peripheral blood of 10 to 15 young patients with multiple sclerosis. The multiple sclerosis patients were children and adolescents between about 6 and 15 years of age. This clonotype was observed a few times. Its antigen is still unknown. No per-base quality is available; no much larger clone lies one base away. The method was PCR. Sequencing used an Illumina HiSeq 2500. To reduce PCR and sequencing biases, unique molecular identifiers were built into the TCR beta cDNA libraries. Every 1 to 10 million input T cells yielded approximately 500,000 cDNA molecules, meaning each molecule approximated one T cell. Patient libraries were prepared and sequenced with the same protocol used for the earlier healthy control dataset. Within a given batch, samples were prepared together, multiplexed and sequenced on the same HiSeq lane. Per the authors' processing: MIGEC handled the raw barcoded reads, throwing out single-read molecular identifier groups before consensus assembly and CDR3 extraction. Clonotype tables were post-analysed with VDJtools, and diversity was normalized by down-sampling all datasets to the smallest sample size. Repertoire overlap clustering matched CDR3 amino acid but not nucleotide sequences to correct batch-related cross-sample contamination. The public reads were run again by TCRdb, first through fastp at Q25 and then through MiXCR, and only productive beta chains were kept. All rows with the same CDR3 protein become a single entry with the most common DNA and genes. The V and J calls, along with clone size, are taken from TCRdb and not from the paper's own processing. Counted in this sample were fewer than 850,000 distinct CDR3 sequences; 30% of them appeared once. The ten largest clones represent 0.56% of the sample.

From a lookup of the germline V gene, CDR1 and CDR2 are MRHNA and SNTAGT. The CDR3 runs 16 amino acids, cysteine and phenylalanine included. Only CDR3 DNA is held: 48 bases, read in frame from base 1. This receptor chain uses TRBV6-4 and TRBJ2-5, with 11 central nucleotides matching TRBD1. The last part of the DNA fits TRBJ2-7 better; the J call may be wrong. The receptor was derived from a girl under 18 with multiple sclerosis. Sequencing was done on a sample of blood. DNA sequence: TGTGCCAGCAGTGACTCGTCGGGACAGGGGGGTAACGAGCAGTACTTC. It specifies CASSDSSGQGGNEQYF.